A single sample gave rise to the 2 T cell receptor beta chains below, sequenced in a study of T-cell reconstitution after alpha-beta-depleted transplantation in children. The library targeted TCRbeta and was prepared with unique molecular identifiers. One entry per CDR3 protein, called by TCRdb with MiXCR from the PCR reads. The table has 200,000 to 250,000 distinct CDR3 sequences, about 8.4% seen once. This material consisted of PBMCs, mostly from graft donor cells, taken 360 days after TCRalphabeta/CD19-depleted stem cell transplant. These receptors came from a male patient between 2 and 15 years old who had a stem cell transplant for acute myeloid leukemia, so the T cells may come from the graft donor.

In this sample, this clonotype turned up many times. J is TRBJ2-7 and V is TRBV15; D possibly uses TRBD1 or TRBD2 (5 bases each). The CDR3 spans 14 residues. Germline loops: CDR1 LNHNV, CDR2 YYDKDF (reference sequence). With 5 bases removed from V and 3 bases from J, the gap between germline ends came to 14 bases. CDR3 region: CATSPRDRNYEQYF. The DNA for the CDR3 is TGTGCCACCAGCCCACGGGACCGAAACTACGAGCAGTACTTC.

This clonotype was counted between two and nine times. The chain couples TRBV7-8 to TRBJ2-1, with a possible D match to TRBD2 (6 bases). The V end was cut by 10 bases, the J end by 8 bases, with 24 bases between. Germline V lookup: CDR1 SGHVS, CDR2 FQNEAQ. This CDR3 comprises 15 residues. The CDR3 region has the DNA TGTGCCACCCAAGCCTGGAGGGCCGAAAATGATGAGCAGTTCTTC. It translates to CATQAWRAENDEQFF.